Here is one T cell receptor (beta chain) with its context. V was clipped by 5 bases and J by 6 bases, with 14 bases between them. Germline CDR1 is LNHDA and CDR2 is SQIVND (reference sequence). The CDR3 loop spans 13 amino acids. These data belong to a study of blood T cell repertoires in COVID-19. The wider study: Some COVID-19 samples were acute and others convalescent; all came from the United States, Italy and Spain. T cells, B-cell-depleted T cells, or PBMCs supplied cDNA or gDNA.

Authors' methods: Amplification of reference gene primers provided the estimated nucleated cell counts. The table came from immunoSEQ multiplex PCR; TCRdb's copy has only in-frame clones and leaves some out. The D gene and trimming were derived from the DNA, and the V and J assignments and clone size from that table. The data show around 42,000 clones, about four fifths seen once. Sequencing was carried out using peripheral blood. The V gene is TRBV19, the J gene TRBJ2-7; D possibly corresponds to TRBD1 (5 bases). The clonotype originates from an elderly man with active or convalescent COVID-19. This CDR3 reads CASSLQGSGEQYF. CDR3 DNA sequence: TGTGCCAGTAGTCTCCAGGGTTCTGGCGAGCAGTACTTC.